The TCR beta chain described here comes from a study of shared clonotypes between healthy human individuals. Study background: Three plates each covered CD4 naive and memory; CD8 naive two, CD8 memory one.

Generated by immunoSEQ multiplex PCR, the TCRdb table keeps only in-frame clones and is missing some. The sample carries about 2 million clones, about 95% recorded once. Naive CD8 populations comprised CD45RO-negative cells positively selected for CCR7, excluding terminally differentiated effector memory CD45RA+ cells. Comments on this clone: What it recognizes is unknown.

General study points: Collection of samples was limited to blood; tissue repertoires likely differ. What naive subsets generally showed was a larger estimated richness than memory subsets showed.

This clonotype was sampled from a man aged 18 to 29 in good health. The sequencing input was naive CD8+ T cells sorted from blood.

The chain's CDR3 is CASSFADYFSGANVLTF. For the CDR3, the DNA is TGCGCCAGCAGCTTTGCAGACTATTTCTCTGGGGCCAACGTCCTGACTTTC. The chain employs TRBV5-1 and TRBJ2-6, with a possible D match to TRBD2 (5 bases). This CDR3 has 17 amino acids. The V and J ends lost 2 bases and 0 bases respectively, with 12 bases between them. Germline CDR1 reads SGHRS; CDR2 reads YFSETQ.